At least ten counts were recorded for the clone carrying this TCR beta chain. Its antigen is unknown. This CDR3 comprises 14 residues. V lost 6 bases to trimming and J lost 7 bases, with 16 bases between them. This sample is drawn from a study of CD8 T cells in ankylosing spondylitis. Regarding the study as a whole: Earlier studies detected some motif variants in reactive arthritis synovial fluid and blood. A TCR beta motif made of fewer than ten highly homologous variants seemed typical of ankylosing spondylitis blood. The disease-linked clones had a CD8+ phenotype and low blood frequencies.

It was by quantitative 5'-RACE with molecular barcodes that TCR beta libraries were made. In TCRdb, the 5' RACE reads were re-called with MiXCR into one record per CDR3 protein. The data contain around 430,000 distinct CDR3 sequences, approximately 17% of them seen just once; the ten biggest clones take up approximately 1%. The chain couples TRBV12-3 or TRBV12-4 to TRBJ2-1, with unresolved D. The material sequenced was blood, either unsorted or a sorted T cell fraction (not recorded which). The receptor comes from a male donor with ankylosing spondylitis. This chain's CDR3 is CASSPDPARNEQFF. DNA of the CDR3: TGTGCCAGCAGCCCCGACCCGGCGCGGAATGAGCAGTTCTTC.